This T cell receptor beta chain was sequenced for a study of blood T cell repertoires in COVID-19. Overall study context: Italy, Spain and the United States were the sources of the convalescent and acute COVID-19 samples. Sources were T cells, B-cell-depleted T cells, or PBMCs; the material itself was cDNA or gDNA.

The V and J ends lost 5 bases and 13 bases respectively, with 11 bases between them. The length of the CDR3 is 10 residues. Looked up from germline, CDR1 is LGHNT and CDR2 is FRNRAP. TCRdb's copy holds only in-frame clones and misses some; the assay was immunoSEQ multiplex PCR. The table includes approximately 200,000 clones, more than 75% detected once. The rearrangement links TRBV12-5 to TRBJ2-5; D not resolved. The specimen sequenced was peripheral blood. This clonotype originated in a man aged 60 to 69 who had recovered from COVID-19. This CDR3 is CASGTELRYF. DNA of the CDR3: TGTGCTAGTGGTACAGAGTTGAGGTACTTC.